Reported below is one T cell receptor (beta chain). As yet, its antigen is unknown. Germline-derived CDR1 and CDR2 are MNHEY and SVGAGI. This CDR3 has 15 residues. The V and J ends lost 0 bases and 2 bases, in that order; junction bases with no gene match: 1. Sequenced by immunoSEQ multiplex PCR; TCRdb stores in-frame clones only, minus some. The sample has 55,000 to 65,000 clones, under 95% seen once. Anyone with autoimmune disease history or systemic immunosuppression was excluded. This entry is derived from a study of OX40 agonist ivuxolimab in advanced cancers. The wider study: The mean age was roughly 60 years, ranging from about 23 to 79, with around four fifths of participants male. General study results and limits: Dosing at 0.1 to 3.0 mg/kg was accompanied by clonal expansion of CD4+ and CD8+ blood T cells by week 6.

The source material was CD4+ or CD8+ T cells sorted from blood, sampled in a trial of the OX40 agonist ivuxolimab. The TCR comes from an adult with an advanced solid tumor such as melanoma, head and neck, liver or kidney cancer. The chain links TRBV6-5 to TRBJ2-7, with 10 positions matching TRBD2. The CDR3 DNA sequence: TGTGCCAGCAGTTACTCAACTAGCGGGGCCTACGAGCAGTACTTC. Its translation: CASSYSTSGAYEQYF.